This TCR beta chain was found in a study of cytomegalovirus exposure and HLA in healthy donors. Across the whole study: An earlier analysis found around 100 million unique TCR beta sequences from 200 million or so T cells. Of about 400 genotyped donors, roughly 81% clustered with self-reported Caucasian donors. Overall study findings and caveats: The authors later found TCR association rates varying by HLA locus, with DRB1 most and HLA-C fewest. Generally TCR sequences proved uncommon, though certain public TCRs appeared in numerous donors.

The primer mix had 60 Vbeta and 13 Jbeta primers. Some clones are missing from TCRdb's copy, which holds only in-frame ones; the method was immunoSEQ multiplex PCR. The sample records fewer than 150,000 clones, 80% being singletons. Germline CDR1 reads MNHNS; CDR2 reads SASEGT. The CDR3 consists of 11 residues. A word on this clone: Its antigen is currently unknown.

The receptor was derived from a male donor in good health and CMV-seronegative. V and J are TRBV6-1 and TRBJ2-5, with D possibly TRBD1 on 6 matching bases. The DNA matches TRBJ2-7 better at its end, which makes the J call doubtful. Sequencing used PBMCs. DNA of the CDR3: TGTGCCCTTGTAGGGGGCTACGAGCAGTACTTC. This codes for CALVGGYEQYF.